The 9 T cell receptor beta chains reported below all come from one sample, sequenced in a study of vaccination and CD4 T cells after COVID-19. Indicated treatment: roughly 10-day PBMC culture with coronavirus spike peptide pools or control peptides (ViraFEST assay). These CD4+ T cells came from an unexposed donor, sampled before the COVID-19 pandemic (2011-2018). Sequenced with the Oncomine TCR Beta short-read assay was DNA taken from cultured CD4+ T cells. Genomic DNA from cultured CD4+ T cells was extracted. TCRdb passed the PCR reads through MiXCR, listing each CDR3 protein once. The table includes about 8,100 distinct CDR3 sequences, approximately 30% detected once. No antigen has been identified for these receptors. Sequenced: CD4+ T cells from blood, cultured in vitro. Receptor source: a human donor in good health.

The chain combines TRBV15 with TRBJ2-1; 10 bases map to TRBD2. The CDR3 totals 16 residues. Per germline, CDR1 LNHNV and CDR2 YYDKDF (reference sequence). V shed 2 bases and J 7 bases; nucleotides not matched to a gene: 8. The CDR3 sequence: CATSRTGTSVRNEQFF. CDR3 DNA sequence: TGTGCCACCAGCAGAACCGGGACTAGCGTGCGGAATGAGCAGTTCTTC.

The V and J genes are TRBV7-9 and TRBJ2-2, with D tentatively TRBD1 or TRBD2 (5 bases each). This CDR3 has 15 amino acids. Germline lookup yields CDR1 SEHNR and CDR2 FQNEAQ (reference sequence). V shed 4 bases and J shed 0 bases, with 9 bases lying between them. CDR3 bases: TGTGCCAGCAGCTCACCGGGGCCGAACACCGGGGAGCTGTTTTTT. This translates into CASSSPGPNTGELFF.

The chain employs TRBV7-2 and TRBJ2-3; unclear D gene. V shed 5 bases and J shed 2 bases, with 5 bases lying between them. The CDR3 contains 12 residues. Germline CDR1 reads SGHTA; CDR2 reads FQGNSA. CDR3 sequence (DNA): TGTGCCAGCAGCCGAGCCACAGATACGCAGTATTTT. Translated, it gives CASSRATDTQYF.

This chain connects TRBV19 to TRBJ2-7; 7 nucleotides agree with TRBD2. This CDR3 is built from 15 residues. J was trimmed by 2 bases and V by 5 bases; bases with no gene match: 9. Germline loops: CDR1 LNHDA, CDR2 SQIVND (reference sequence). CDR3 in amino acids: CASSDRGGPTYEQYF. The CDR3 DNA reads as TGTGCCAGTAGTGACCGCGGGGGACCGACCTACGAGCAGTACTTC.

This chain uses TRBV20-1 with TRBJ2-1; D uncertain. The CDR3 consists of 13 residues. V gave up 6 bases and J gave up 7 bases, with 16 bases separating them. From germline, CDR1 is DFQATT and CDR2 SNEGSKA (reference sequence). The CDR3 DNA sequence: TGCAGTGCCCGTTCCCGGAACCGGAATGAGCAGTTCTTC. It encodes CSARSRNRNEQFF.

This clonotype is judged medium-sized. The gene calls are TRBV11-1 and TRBJ2-7, with TRBD1 identical over 7 bases. Germline assignment: CDR1 SGHAT and CDR2 FQDESV (reference sequence). V shed 4 bases, J shed 7 bases, and the junction held 4 bases outside the gene matches. The CDR3 has 12 residues. The CDR3 is CASSSDREEQYF. In nucleotides, the CDR3 is TGTGCCAGCAGCTCCGACAGGGAAGAGCAGTACTTC.

This clonotype was picked up one time. The rearrangement joins TRBV9 to TRBJ2-7, with a tentative D call TRBD2 (6 bases). V lost 0 bases and J lost 5, with 9 bases in between. The CDR3 spans 13 residues. Germline V gene sequence: CDR1 SGDLS, CDR2 YYNGEE. In DNA, the CDR3 is TGTGCCAGCAGCGTAGCTACTAGCCACGAGCAGTACTTC. Its translation is CASSVATSHEQYF.

This sequence joins TRBV7-2 and TRBJ1-2, with TRBD1 matching 10 bases. The CDR3 consists of 17 residues. The V and J ends lost 1 base and 8 bases, in that order; junction bases with no gene match: 13. Per germline, CDR1 SGHTA and CDR2 FQGNSA. DNA for the CDR3: TGTGCCAGCAGCTTAGTCGGGACAGGGGACGCATGGGTGGGCTACACCTTC. Translating it yields CASSLVGTGDAWVGYTF.

This clonotype was observed a handful of times. The V gene is TRBV20-1, the J gene TRBJ1-1, with a weak D call TRBD1 (5 bases). The CDR3 length is 13 residues. The V end was cut by 6 bases, the J end by 5 bases, with 16 bases between. Germline V lookup: CDR1 DFQATT, CDR2 SNEGSKA (reference sequence). This chain's CDR3 is CSAGAPGGTEAFF. CDR3 coding DNA: TGCAGTGCAGGGGCCCCCGGGGGAACTGAAGCTTTCTTT.